This is a list of T cell receptor beta chains from one sample in a study of OX40 agonist ivuxolimab in advanced cancers. Clones were read by immunoSEQ multiplex PCR, and TCRdb kept only the in-frame ones, dropping some. The sample consists of about 55,000 clones, under 85% of them appearing once. The sample was CD4+ or CD8+ T cells sorted from blood, taken in a trial of the OX40 agonist ivuxolimab. The receptors here all came from an adult with an advanced solid tumor such as melanoma, head and neck, liver or kidney cancer. Each CDR3 is given with its conserved first and last residue. The D gene is left open where the match is weak. Not all rows give a size; the values are once, few, many and, for expanded clones, a class.

J gene | D gene | clone size | V gene | CDR3 protein | CDR3 DNA
TRBJ2-7 | TRBD1 | once | TRBV5-4 | CASSLGGQGAYEQYF | TGTGCCAGCAGCTTGGGGGGGCAGGGGGCCTACGAGCAGTACTTC
TRBJ2-2 | . | . | TRBV2 | CASAGPIFTGELFF | TGTGCCAGCGCGGGACCAATCTTCACCGGGGAGCTGTTTTTT
TRBJ2-2 | . | . | TRBV29-1 | CSVVWGNTGELFF | TGCAGCGTTGTTTGGGGAAACACCGGGGAGCTGTTTTTT
TRBJ2-7 | . | . | TRBV28 | CASSDTWGRYEQYF | TGTGCCAGCAGTGACACATGGGGACGCTACGAGCAGTACTTC
TRBJ1-2 | . | . | TRBV14 | CASSQGTHYGYTF | TGTGCCAGCAGCCAAGGGACTCACTATGGCTACACCTTC
TRBJ2-7 | . | . | TRBV7-3 | CASSLGGASSYEQYF | TGTGCCAGCAGCTTAGGTGGGGCCTCATCCTACGAGCAGTACTTC
TRBJ2-4 | TRBD1 | . | TRBV10-2 | CASTFDRDKNIQYF | TGCGCCAGTACCTTCGACAGGGACAAAAACATTCAGTACTTC
TRBJ1-2 | . | . | TRBV30 | CAWSGKGQLLNYGYTF | TGTGCCTGGAGTGGGAAAGGACAGCTACTTAACTATGGCTACACCTTC
TRBJ1-6 | . | . | TRBV9 | CASSLGGPISPLHF | TGTGCCAGCAGCCTAGGGGGGCCCATTTCACCCCTCCACTTT
TRBJ2-3 | TRBD2 | . | TRBV28 | CASSRGLALVADTQYF | TGTGCCAGCAGCCGCGGACTAGCGTTGGTAGCAGATACGCAGTATTTT
TRBJ1-2 | . | . | TRBV6-5 | CASSTDNYGYTF | TGTGCCAGCAGTACGGACAACTATGGCTACACCTTC
TRBJ1-1 | . | . | TRBV25-1 | CASSPLNRVRGMNTEAFF | TGTGCCAGCAGCCCGCTCAACAGGGTAAGAGGGATGAACACTGAAGCTTTCTTT
TRBJ2-5 | TRBD1 | . | TRBV29-1 | CSVTGGKETQYF | TGCAGCGTGACAGGGGGCAAGGAGACCCAGTACTTC
TRBJ1-5 | . | . | TRBV11-2 | CASSRGGFGNQPQHF | TGTGCCAGCAGCCGGGGGGGTTTCGGCAATCAGCCCCAGCATTTT
TRBJ1-4 | . | . | TRBV18 | CASSPSGDLLRKEKLFF | TGTGCCAGCTCACCATCAGGGGACCTTCTAAGGAAGGAAAAACTGTTTTTT
TRBJ1-2 | . | . | TRBV2 | CASNPDINYGYTF | TGTGCCAGCAACCCCGACATTAACTATGGCTACACCTTC
TRBJ1-5 | TRBD1 | few | TRBV4-2 | CASSQRHPGQRDQPQHF | TGTGCCAGCAGCCAACGACACCCGGGACAGAGAGATCAGCCCCAGCATTTT
TRBJ1-5 | TRBD1 | . | TRBV28 | CASSSWTGMQPQHF | TGTGCCAGCAGTTCGTGGACAGGGATGCAGCCCCAGCATTTT
TRBJ2-1 | . | . | TRBV5-1 | CASSFGPQDEQFF | TGCGCCAGCAGCTTCGGACCCCAGGATGAGCAGTTCTTC
TRBJ2-7 | TRBD2 | . | TRBV5-1 | CASSKLAAISYEQYF | TGCGCCAGCAGCAAACTAGCGGCAATCTCCTACGAGCAGTACTTC
TRBJ2-5 | TRBD2 | . | TRBV5-4 | CASSNPGTSFQTQYF | TGTGCCAGCAGCAATCCCGGGACTAGCTTCCAGACCCAGTACTTC
TRBJ2-2 | . | . | TRBV5-1 | CASSRDTSNTGELFF | TGCGCCAGCAGCCGGGACACTTCGAACACCGGGGAGCTGTTTTTT
TRBJ1-2 | . | . | TRBV6-6 | CASSYSPDRRYTF | TGTGCCAGCAGTTACTCACCTGACAGACGCTACACCTTC
TRBJ2-5 | . | . | TRBV11-2 | CASSPGSAKGAQYF | TGTGCCAGCAGCCCCGGGTCCGCCAAAGGGGCCCAGTACTTC
TRBJ1-5 | TRBD1 | . | TRBV10-3 | CASSGTEDQPQHF | TGTGCCAGCTCCGGGACAGAGGATCAGCCCCAGCATTTT
TRBJ2-2 | . | . | TRBV9 | CASSPRGGNTGELFF | TGTGCCAGCAGCCCGCGGGGAGGAAACACCGGGGAGCTGTTTTTT
TRBJ1-2 | . | . | TRBV6-5 | CASSDTDYGYTF | TGTGCCAGCTCCGACACTGACTATGGCTACACCTTC
TRBJ2-7 | TRBD1 | . | TRBV7-7 | CASSAGTGSEQYF | TGTGCCAGCAGCGCCGGGACAGGGTCCGAGCAGTACTTC
TRBJ1-2 | TRBD1 | . | TRBV7-8 | CASSPGTANYGYTF | TGTGCCAGCAGCCCCGGGACAGCGAACTATGGCTACACCTTC
TRBJ1-5 | . | . | TRBV30 | CAWSRDSNQPQHF | TGTGCCTGGAGTAGGGACAGCAATCAGCCCCAGCATTTT
TRBJ1-1 | TRBD1 | . | TRBV19 | CASSADRGGTEAFF | TGTGCCAGTAGTGCGGACAGGGGCGGCACTGAAGCTTTCTTT
TRBJ2-1 | . | few | TRBV18 | CASSPSGQGFF | TGTGCCAGCTCACCCTCTGGGCAGGGCTTCTTC
TRBJ1-5 | . | . | TRBV7-2 | CASSRYYNQPQHF | TGTGCCAGCAGCAGATATTATAATCAGCCCCAGCATTTT
TRBJ1-4 | . | . | TRBV27 | CASRSASGATNEKLFF | TGTGCCAGTCGCTCTGCCTCGGGGGCAACTAATGAAAAACTGTTTTTT
TRBJ1-2 | . | . | TRBV5-6 | CASSPNGANYGYTF | TGTGCCAGCAGCCCTAACGGAGCTAACTATGGCTACACCTTC